The next 25 T cell receptor beta chains were all read from a single sample in a study of T cells in Graves' hyperthyroidism and ophthalmopathy. Amplified TCR beta CDR3 regions derived from RNA transcripts. The primer set for the first-round RT-PCR of the TCR CDR3 was HTBI. Using its own MiXCR run on the multiplex PCR reads, TCRdb lists one record per CDR3 protein. The repertoire holds 40,000 to 60,000 distinct CDR3 sequences, about 53% seen once, with under 35% in the top ten. Input material: peripheral blood or thyroid tissue (not recorded which). The receptors stem from a man in his late teens or twenties with Graves' hyperthyroidism.

V usage is TRBV2 and J usage is TRBJ1-6, with 7 bases matching TRBD1. Per the germline V gene, CDR1 is SNHLY and CDR2 is FYNNEI. The CDR3 length is 16 residues. J was trimmed by 4 bases and V by 6 bases; bases with no gene match: 9. CDR3 bases: TGTGCCAGCAGGGACTCCCGGGACAGATATAATTCACCCCTCCACTTT. Protein sequence: CASRDSRDRYNSPLHF. The entire variable domain, with the rest obtained from reference TRBV2 and TRBJ1-6, is as follows: EPEVTQTPSHQVTQMGQEVILRCVPISNHLYFYWYRQILGQKVEFLVSFYNNEISEKSEIFDDQFSVERPDGSNFTLKIRSTKLEDSAMYFCASRDSRDRYNSPLHFGNGTRLTVT.

This clonotype was observed many times. V gene TRBV6-2 or TRBV6-3 combines with J gene TRBJ1-1, with 8 nucleotides matching TRBD1. The CDR3 sequence is 15 residues long. Losses at the gene ends were 8 bases for V and 0 bases for J; bases not matched to a gene: 8. CDR1 is MNHEY and CDR2 is SVGEGT in the germline V gene. The CDR3, as DNA: TGTGCCAGCGGTCCAGGGGGCTTAATGAACACTGAAGCTTTCTTT. Protein sequence: CASGPGGLMNTEAFF.

This clonotype was detected only a few times. The gene calls are TRBV9 and TRBJ2-7, with 9 bases identical to TRBD1. Germline values: CDR1 SGDLS, CDR2 YYNGEE. The CDR3 is 12 amino acids. Trimming took 10 bases from V and 3 from J; bases not matched to a gene: 5. CDR3 in amino acids: CAGPGQGYEQYF. CDR3 coding DNA: TGTGCCGGTCCGGGACAGGGCTACGAGCAGTACTTC.

This sequence joins TRBV20-1 and TRBJ1-5, with TRBD1 as a possible D gene (5 bases). CDR3 length: 12 residues. V gave up 5 bases and J gave up 5 bases, with 10 bases separating them. Germline loops: CDR1 DFQATT, CDR2 SNEGSKA (reference sequence). CDR3 in amino acids: CSASLGDQPQHF. For the CDR3, the DNA is TGCAGTGCTTCCCTGGGGGATCAGCCCCAGCATTTT.

The rearrangement uses TRBV2 and TRBJ1-1; TRBD1 might be the D (5 bases). V was trimmed by 5 bases and J by 10 bases, leaving 17 bases between them. The CDR3 runs to 13 residues. Per germline, CDR1 SNHLY and CDR2 FYNNEI. DNA of the CDR3: TGTGCCAGCAGTCAACGGGGCCTACTGGGAGCTTTCTTT. Translating it yields CASSQRGLLGAFF.

Concerning this clonotype: Germline and junction disagree at one end, which may indicate a read error. The genes are TRBV7-8 and TRBJ2-5; D not resolved. The CDR3 has 13 amino acids. From germline, CDR1 is SGHVS and CDR2 FQNEAQ. CDR3 loop: CVSSLTQEEAQCF. DNA of the CDR3: TGTGTCAGCAGCTTAACCCAGGAAGAGGCCCAGTGCTTC.

In this sample, this clonotype turned up a few times. The gene calls are TRBV25-1 and TRBJ1-2, with D possibly being TRBD1 (5 bases). V dropped 1 base and J dropped 6 bases, with 15 bases sitting between them. There are 15 residues in the CDR3. Germline V gene sequence: CDR1 MGHDK, CDR2 SYGVNS. The CDR3 DNA is TGTGCCAGCAGTGAATTAGGCTGGGGGATAGATGGCTACACCTTC. This gives the protein CASSELGWGIDGYTF.

This clonotype was seen only a few times. This sequence joins TRBV10-3 and TRBJ2-7, with 11 positions matching TRBD2. Per the germline V gene, CDR1 is ENHRY and CDR2 is SYGVKD. The length of the CDR3 is 13 residues. The trim removed 10 bases at V and 7 bases at J, leaving 9 bases unmatched. CDR3 protein: CATRTSGSSEQYF. In DNA, the CDR3 is TGTGCCACCAGAACTAGCGGGAGTAGTGAGCAGTACTTC.

This clonotype appeared many times. The chain links TRBV19 to TRBJ1-1, with 8 positions matching TRBD1. V lost 3 bases and J lost 1; bases outside the gene matches: 1. The CDR3 consists of 14 residues. Germline V gene data show CDR1 as LNHDA and CDR2 as SQIVND (reference sequence). CDR3 loop: CASSIQGANTEAFF. In nucleotides, the CDR3 is TGTGCCAGTAGTATCCAGGGGGCGAACACTGAAGCTTTCTTT.

In its sample, this clonotype was seen many times. The J gene is TRBJ2-5, the V gene TRBV9, with TRBD2 identical over 7 bases. This CDR3 spans 15 amino acids. V dropped 0 bases and J dropped 4; count of bases not matched to a gene: 6. CDR1 is SGDLS, CDR2 YYNGEE, per germline. DNA of the CDR3: TGTGCCAGCAGCGTAGGGTTGCGGGAGTTAGAGACCCAGTACTTC. Its translation is CASSVGLRELETQYF. Full variable domain (rest looked up from reference TRBV9 and TRBJ2-5): DSGVTQTPKHLITATGQRVTLRCSPRSGDLSVYWYQQSLDQGLQFLIQYYNGEERAKGNILERFSAQQFPDLHSELNLSSLELGDSALYFCASSVGLRELETQYFGPGTRLLVL.

A remark on this clonotype: A single base separates this from a much larger clone, so it may be a read error. The rearrangement links TRBV30 to TRBJ1-1, with a tentative D call TRBD1 (5 bases). CDR3 size: 15 residues. Germline V lookup: CDR1 GTSNPN, CDR2 SVGIG (reference sequence). DNA of the CDR3: TGTGCCTGGAGTTACGCAGGACACAAGAACACTGAAGCTCTCTTT. This translates into CAWSYAGHKNTEALF.

The V gene is TRBV29-1, the J gene TRBJ1-1; D unresolved. CDR1 SQVTM and CDR2 ANQGSEA come from the germline V gene. The CDR3 is 11 residues long. Trimming shortened V by 0 bases and J by 3 bases, and 2 bases separated the two germline ends. The CDR3 reads CSVEEDTEAFF. The CDR3 DNA is TGCAGCGTTGAAGAAGACACTGAAGCTTTCTTT. Filled out from reference TRBV29-1 and TRBJ1-1, the complete variable domain reads SAVISQKPSRDICQRGTSLTIQCQVDSQVTMMFWYRQQPGQSLTLIATANQGSEATYESGFVIDKFPISRPNLTFSTLTVSNMSPEDSSIYLCSVEEDTEAFFGQGTRLTVV.

The sample holds many counts of this clonotype. This may be a read error: a much more frequent sequence differs by one nucleotide. Without the conserved terminal phenylalanine or tryptophan, this CDR3 likely stems from a read error. The chain combines TRBV20-1 with TRBJ2-7, with a tentative D call TRBD2 (7 bases). The V end lost 4 bases, the J end lost 4 bases, and 11 bases lay between the germline ends. Germline V gene data show CDR1 as DFQATT and CDR2 as SNEGSKA (reference sequence). The CDR3 runs to 12 residues. CDR3 protein: CSAKGGSYEQYS. The CDR3 coding sequence is TGCAGTGCTAAGGGGGGGTCATACGAGCAGTACTCC.

About this clonotype itself: The missing conserved phenylalanine or tryptophan at the end of this CDR3 makes a read error likely. The DNA is omitted, as the CDR3 cannot be located on it reliably, and the CDR3 follows TCRdb's listing. The rearrangement links TRBV19 to TRBJ1-6; TRBD1 is taken as the D call from the table, unchecked against the DNA. CDR1 and CDR2 from the germline V gene are LNHDA and SQIVND (reference sequence). The length of the CDR3 is 10 amino acids, counting both ends. This chain's CDR3 is CASTIPGGSP.

Turning to this clonotype: No DNA is shown, since the ends of the CDR3 on it are uncertain; the CDR3 is the one TCRdb lists. The CDR3 loop reads CNASFAGGISYERYF. The genes are TRBV20-1 and TRBJ2-7; no DNA check was done on the table's D call, TRBD2. The CDR3 length equals 15 residues, ends included. In germline, CDR1 is DFQATT, CDR2 SNEGSKA (reference sequence).

In nucleotides, the CDR3 is TGCAGCGTTGGTCGAGGTAGCGGGGGGGCGACAGAGACCCAGTACTTC. As protein: CSVGRGSGGATETQYF. J is TRBJ2-5 and V is TRBV29-1; TRBD2 matches at 11 bases. Trimming at V came to 4 bases and at J to 4 bases, leaving 11 bases not matched to a gene. Per germline, CDR1 SQVTM and CDR2 ANQGSEA. The CDR3 is made up of 16 amino acids.

The gene calls are TRBV29-1 and TRBJ2-6; 9 bases agree with TRBD1. From germline, CDR1 is SQVTM and CDR2 ANQGSEA. The J segment lost 3 bases and the V segment lost 0 bases, leaving 6 bases of the junction unmatched. This CDR3 has 17 amino acids. Written as DNA, the CDR3 is TGCAGCGTTGAAGATCGGGACAGGGTGCGTGGGGCCAACGTCCTGACTTTC. Translating gives CSVEDRDRVRGANVLTF. The whole variable domain, remainder taken from reference TRBV29-1 and TRBJ2-6, is SAVISQKPSRDICQRGTSLTIQCQVDSQVTMMFWYRQQPGQSLTLIATANQGSEATYESGFVIDKFPISRPNLTFSTLTVSNMSPEDSSIYLCSVEDRDRVRGANVLTFGAGSRLTVL.

This chain links TRBV29-1 with TRBJ1-2; TRBD1 might be the D (5 bases). The CDR3 has 15 amino acids. CDR1 is SQVTM, CDR2 ANQGSEA, per germline. The germline V and J ends were trimmed by 6 bases and 3 bases, with 20 bases remaining between them. The CDR3: CSVWGFGAWDYGYTF. CDR3 nucleotide sequence: TGCAGCGTCTGGGGGTTTGGGGCGTGGGACTATGGCTACACCTTC.

The chain has TRBV20-1 and TRBJ1-2; weak D call: TRBD1 (6 bases). CDR1 DFQATT and CDR2 SNEGSKA come from the germline V gene (reference sequence). This CDR3 spans 10 amino acids. Trimming left V 5 bases short and J 10 bases short, with 11 bases between. The CDR3, as DNA: TGCAGTGCTGGAGGACAGACCTACACCTTC. This gives the protein CSAGGQTYTF.

This clonotype was found once. This chain connects TRBV29-1 to TRBJ2-7, with a tentative D call TRBD1 (5 bases). Germline assignment: CDR1 SQVTM and CDR2 ANQGSEA. There are 13 residues in the CDR3. The CDR3 bases are TGCAGGACAGCCCGACAGACGGCCTACGAGCAGTACTTC. It encodes CRTARQTAYEQYF.

The chain links TRBV7-2 to TRBJ1-1; D call uncertain. V was clipped by 4 bases and J by 4 bases, with 13 bases between them. The CDR3 covers 14 residues. Germline CDR1 is SGHTA and CDR2 is FQGNSA. CDR3 amino acids: CASSSDGWITEAFF. Written as DNA, the CDR3 is TGTGCCAGCAGCTCCGACGGCTGGATCACTGAAGCTTTCTTT.

The chain employs TRBV2 and TRBJ1-1; D unclear. V dropped 1 base and J dropped 5 bases, with 11 bases sitting between them. The CDR3 contains 14 residues. CDR1 SNHLY and CDR2 FYNNEI come from the germline V gene. The CDR3 region is CASSEVPGLTEAFF. The DNA of the CDR3 is TGTGCCAGCAGTGAAGTTCCGGGGTTAACTGAAGCTTTCTTT.

V gene TRBV2 combines with J gene TRBJ2-3; TRBD2 matches 7 bases. Per the germline V gene, CDR1 is SNHLY and CDR2 is FYNNEI. The CDR3 extends over 14 amino acids. Trimming removed 6 bases from V and 2 bases from J; junction bases left unmatched: 5. As DNA, the CDR3 is TGTGCCAGCAGGCGGGAGCAAAACACAGATACGCAGTATTTT. Protein: CASRREQNTDTQYF.

This clonotype was picked up many times. The chain is built from TRBV30 and TRBJ1-1, with a weak D call TRBD1 (6 bases). This CDR3 contains 14 residues. Looked up from germline, CDR1 is GTSNPN and CDR2 is SVGIG (reference sequence). V shed 3 bases and J shed 4 bases, with 15 bases lying between them. CDR3 sequence: CAWSLRSGATEAFF. Written as DNA, the CDR3 is TGTGCCTGGAGCCTTAGGTCGGGGGCCACTGAAGCTTTCTTT. The variable domain in full, completed from reference TRBV30 and TRBJ1-1, reads SQTIHQWPATLVQPVGSPLSLECTVEGTSNPNLYWYRQAAGRGLQLLFYSVGIGQISSEVPQNLSASRPQDRQFILSSKKLLLSDSGFYLCAWSLRSGATEAFFGQGTRLTVV.

J is TRBJ1-5 and V is TRBV7-9, with 9 bases lining up with TRBD1. Germline V lookup: CDR1 SEHNR, CDR2 FQNEAQ (reference sequence). There are 14 residues in the CDR3. V trimming: 10 bases; J trimming: 2 bases; junction bases outside the gene matches: 6. The CDR3 coding sequence is TGTGCCACTCGGGACAGGGAGGGCAATCAGCCCCAGCATTTT. Encoded protein: CATRDREGNQPQHF.